What follows are 8 T cell receptor beta chains derived from one specimen sequenced in a study of radiation and T cells in renal cell carcinoma. Time point specified: baseline pretreatment blood. Described treatment: 15 Gy SBRT to primary tumor, nephrectomy 4 weeks later. Sequenced by immunoSEQ multiplex PCR; TCRdb stores in-frame clones only, minus some. In the table there are about 130,000 clones, roughly 84% of which are singletons. The sequences come from blood, collected from a patient whose treatment included radiotherapy and nephrectomy. These receptors were collected from a woman aged 45-65 years with renal cell carcinoma.

The chain has TRBV5-4 and TRBJ2-7, with D tentatively TRBD2 (6 bases). Trimming took 2 bases from V and 5 from J, leaving 14 bases between them. CDR1 is SGHNT and CDR2 is YYREEE in the germline V gene (reference sequence). The CDR3 contains 14 residues. The CDR3 protein is CASSFDPGRHEQYF. CDR3 nucleotide sequence: TGTGCCAGCAGCTTCGATCCGGGGAGGCACGAGCAGTACTTC.

CDR3 in DNA: TGTGCCTGGAGCCGGGACAGGACGAACACCGGGGAGCTGTTTTTT. Its protein product is CAWSRDRTNTGELFF. J is TRBJ2-2 and V is TRBV30; 8 bases are shared with TRBD1. Germline trimming cut 3 bases from V and 0 bases from J; bases unmatched to any gene: 3. The CDR3 loop spans 15 amino acids. From germline, CDR1 is GTSNPN and CDR2 SVGIG (reference sequence).

This clone was seen a handful of times. The chain carries TRBV5-6 and TRBJ2-7; 7 bases agree with TRBD1. The CDR3 length is 14 residues. The germline gives CDR1 SGHDT, CDR2 YYEEEE. With 4 bases clipped from V and 2 bases from J, the junction kept 6 bases outside the gene matches. DNA of the CDR3: TGTGCCAGCAGCCGGAGGACAGGACCCTACGAGCAGTACTTC. It codes for CASSRRTGPYEQYF.

CDR3: CASSSGALYGYTF. In nucleotides, the CDR3 is TGTGCCAGCAGTTCCGGAGCCCTTTATGGCTACACCTTC. The chain carries TRBV7-9 and TRBJ1-2; no definite D call. The CDR3 is 13 residues long. Germline CDR1 is SEHNR and CDR2 is FQNEAQ (reference sequence). The V end lost 6 bases, the J end lost 5 bases, and 13 bases lay between the germline ends. The full variable domain, rest sourced from reference TRBV7-9 and TRBJ1-2, is DTGVSQNPRHKITKRGQNVTFRCDPISEHNRLYWYRQTLGQGPEFLTYFQNEAQLEKSRLLSDRFSAERPKGSFSTLEIQRTEQGDSAMYLCASSSGALYGYTFGSGTRLTVV.

The V call is TRBV5-4, the J call TRBJ2-2; TRBD1 matches at 9 bases. Germline V gives CDR1 SGHNT, CDR2 YYREEE (reference sequence). With V trimmed by 4 bases and J by 4 bases, 5 bases remained unmatched. CDR3 size: 15 residues. The CDR3, as DNA: TGTGCCAGCAGCCCGGGACAGGGAGGCACCGGGGAGCTGTTTTTT. Its protein is CASSPGQGGTGELFF.

This chain uses TRBV5-1 with TRBJ2-1; 8 bases match TRBD1. CDR3 size: 12 residues. Germline V gene sequence: CDR1 SGHRS, CDR2 YFSETQ. Trimming at V came to 2 bases and at J to 8 bases, leaving 0 bases not matched to a gene. DNA of the CDR3: TGCGCCAGCAGCTTACAGGGGGATGAGCAGTTCTTC. The encoded protein is CASSLQGDEQFF.

V usage is TRBV2 and J usage is TRBJ1-2, with D perhaps TRBD1 (5 bases). Germline V gene lookup returns CDR1 SNHLY and CDR2 FYNNEI. The CDR3 covers 12 residues. Trimming left V 7 bases short and J 2 bases short, with 8 bases between. CDR3 residues: CASMRGNYGYTF. The CDR3, as DNA: TGTGCCAGCATGAGGGGAAACTATGGCTACACCTTC.

J is TRBJ2-1 and V is TRBV5-1; 7 bases fit TRBD1. V gave up 0 bases and J gave up 3 bases; unmatched junction bases: 6. CDR1 is SGHRS, CDR2 YFSETQ, per germline. CDR3 length: 16 residues. CDR3 loop: CASSLARGSLYNEQFF. CDR3 nucleotide sequence: TGCGCCAGCAGCTTGGCCAGGGGGTCCCTCTACAATGAGCAGTTCTTC.